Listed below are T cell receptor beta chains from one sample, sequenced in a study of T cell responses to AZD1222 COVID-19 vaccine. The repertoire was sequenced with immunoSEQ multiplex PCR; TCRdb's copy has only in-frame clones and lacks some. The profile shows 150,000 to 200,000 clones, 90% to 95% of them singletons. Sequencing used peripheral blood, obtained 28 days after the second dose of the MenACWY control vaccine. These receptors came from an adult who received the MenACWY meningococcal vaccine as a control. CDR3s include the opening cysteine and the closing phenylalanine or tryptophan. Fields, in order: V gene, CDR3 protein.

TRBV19 CASSMSFGGINEKLFF
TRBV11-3 CASSLGNSGVYGYTF
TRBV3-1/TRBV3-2 CASSQVQNGYTF
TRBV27 CASSFPGGGYTF
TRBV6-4 CASSDRQGPYNEQFF
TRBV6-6 CASSYVEGNYGYTF
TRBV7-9 CASSPGWDEQFF
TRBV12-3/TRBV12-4 CASSPGPMTEAFF
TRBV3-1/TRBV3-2 CASSQGQGNQPQHF
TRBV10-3 CAISDGTSGRLNEQFF
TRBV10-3 CAIRDGRNSPLHF
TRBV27 CASSRTETGELFF
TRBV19 CATTAPSEKLFF
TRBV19 CASSRGNEKLFF
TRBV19 CASSERGALGQPQHF
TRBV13 CASSRGLAGGRALYNEQFF
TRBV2 CASWWDLGNEQFF
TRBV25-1 CASSEFTSGEGELFF
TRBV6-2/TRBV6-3 CASSYVFASATYEQYF
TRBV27 CASSLSPLASYEQYF
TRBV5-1 CASSSRQGADTEAFF